The 7 T cell receptor beta chains given below trace back to one sample, sequenced in a study of T-cell reconstitution after alpha-beta-depleted transplantation in children. Molecular barcoding with unique molecular identifiers was used for the TCRbeta library. In TCRdb, the PCR reads were re-called with MiXCR into one record per CDR3 protein. Among 580,000 or so distinct CDR3 sequences, about 23% were seen once, and the ten largest hold roughly 14%. The sequenced sample was PBMCs, mostly from graft donor cells, obtained 360 days after TCRalphabeta/CD19-depleted stem cell transplant. The source is a boy under two years old who had a stem cell transplant for acute myeloid leukemia, so the T cells may come from the graft donor.

This clonotype showed up many times. The chain uses TRBV5-1 and TRBJ2-5; D remains ambiguous. Trimming removed 3 bases from V and 3 bases from J, with 9 bases in between. Germline loops: CDR1 SGHRS, CDR2 YFSETQ. This CDR3 is built from 13 residues. CDR3 sequence (DNA): TGCGCCAGCAGCTCCCGGGTCGAAGAGACCCAGTACTTC. Protein product: CASSSRVEETQYF.

This clonotype has ten or more counts. The chain couples TRBV18 to TRBJ2-1; perhaps TRBD1 as D (5 bases). Germline CDR1 reads KGHSH; CDR2 reads LQKENI. The CDR3 covers 15 residues. With 4 bases removed from V and 8 bases from J, the gap between germline ends came to 18 bases. The CDR3 sequence: CASSRALSVGDEQFF. In DNA, the CDR3 is TGTGCCAGCTCACGGGCGCTATCGGTAGGGGATGAGCAGTTCTTC. Looking up the rest from reference TRBV18 and TRBJ2-1 gives the full variable domain: NAGVMQNPRHLVRRRGQEARLRCSPMKGHSHVYWYRQLPEEGLKFMVYLQKENIIDESGMPKERFSAEFPKEGPSILRIQQVVRGDSAAYFCASSRALSVGDEQFFGPGTRLTVL.

This clonotype occurred many times. The chain links TRBV28 to TRBJ1-5; no reliable D call. Per the germline V gene, CDR1 is MDHEN and CDR2 is SYDVKM. The germline V and J ends were trimmed by 3 bases and 6 bases, with 0 bases remaining between them. This CDR3 comprises 10 residues. The CDR3: CASSFQPQHF. For the CDR3, the DNA is TGTGCCAGCAGTTTTCAGCCCCAGCATTTT.

The chain couples TRBV27 to TRBJ2-3; D gene ambiguous. The ends were cut back, 5 bases at V and 6 bases at J, with 15 bases in the middle. In germline, CDR1 is MNHEY, CDR2 SMNVEV (reference sequence). The CDR3 has 14 residues. In DNA, the CDR3 is TGTGCCAGCAGTGCTCTGGAAGTTCAGGATACGCAGTATTTT. Its translation is CASSALEVQDTQYF.

The CDR3 region is CASSLMWGTTTDTQYF. The CDR3, as DNA: TGTGCCAGCAGTTTAATGTGGGGGACGACAACAGATACGCAGTATTTT. This sequence joins TRBV12-3 or TRBV12-4 and TRBJ2-3, with D perhaps TRBD1 or TRBD2 (5 bases each). V gave up 2 bases and J gave up 3 bases, with 15 bases separating them. The CDR3 consists of 16 residues.

The sample holds many counts of this clonotype. The chain links TRBV12-3 or TRBV12-4 to TRBJ2-2; 8 bases agree with TRBD1. The CDR3 runs to 15 residues. The V segment lost 5 bases and the J segment 3 bases; nucleotides outside the gene matches: 5. The CDR3 DNA follows: TGTGCCAGCAGTCCGTTGACAGGGGACACCGGGGAGCTGTTTTTT. Amino acids: CASSPLTGDTGELFF.

This clonotype was found many times. The chain employs TRBV20-1 and TRBJ2-2; no firm D call. Germline V gene sequence: CDR1 DFQATT, CDR2 SNEGSKA (reference sequence). The ends were cut back, 3 bases at V and 7 bases at J, with 24 bases in the middle. This CDR3 is 17 amino acids long. The CDR3 here is CSASPKPWNSVDGELFF. CDR3 coding DNA: TGCAGTGCTAGCCCGAAACCCTGGAACAGCGTTGACGGGGAGCTGTTTTTT.